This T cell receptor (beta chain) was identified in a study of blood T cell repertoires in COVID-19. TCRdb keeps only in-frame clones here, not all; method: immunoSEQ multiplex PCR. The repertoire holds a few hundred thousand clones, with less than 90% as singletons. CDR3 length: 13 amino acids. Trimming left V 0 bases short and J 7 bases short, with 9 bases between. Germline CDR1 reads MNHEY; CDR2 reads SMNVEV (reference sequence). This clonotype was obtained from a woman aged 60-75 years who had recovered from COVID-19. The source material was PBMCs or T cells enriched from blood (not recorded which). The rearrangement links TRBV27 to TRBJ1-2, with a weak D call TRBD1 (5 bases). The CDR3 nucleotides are TGTGCCAGCAGTTTATCAGGGGTAGGTGGCTACACCTTC. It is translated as CASSLSGVGGYTF.